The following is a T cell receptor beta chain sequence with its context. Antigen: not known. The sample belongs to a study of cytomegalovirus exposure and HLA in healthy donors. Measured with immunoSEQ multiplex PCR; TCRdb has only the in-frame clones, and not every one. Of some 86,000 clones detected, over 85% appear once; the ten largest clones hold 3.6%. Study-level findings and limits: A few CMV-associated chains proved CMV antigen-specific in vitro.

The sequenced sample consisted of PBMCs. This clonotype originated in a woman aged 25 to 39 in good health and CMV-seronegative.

The CDR3 sequence is CASSPGTGGTEAFF. The CDR3 bases are TGTGCCAGCAGTCCCGGGACAGGGGGTACTGAAGCTTTCTTT. The chain uses TRBV6-6 and TRBJ1-1; 11 nucleotides agree with TRBD1. This CDR3 contains 14 residues. Germline V lookup: CDR1 MNHNY, CDR2 SVGAGI (reference sequence). Germline trimming cut 5 bases from V and 5 bases from J; bases unmatched to any gene: 4.